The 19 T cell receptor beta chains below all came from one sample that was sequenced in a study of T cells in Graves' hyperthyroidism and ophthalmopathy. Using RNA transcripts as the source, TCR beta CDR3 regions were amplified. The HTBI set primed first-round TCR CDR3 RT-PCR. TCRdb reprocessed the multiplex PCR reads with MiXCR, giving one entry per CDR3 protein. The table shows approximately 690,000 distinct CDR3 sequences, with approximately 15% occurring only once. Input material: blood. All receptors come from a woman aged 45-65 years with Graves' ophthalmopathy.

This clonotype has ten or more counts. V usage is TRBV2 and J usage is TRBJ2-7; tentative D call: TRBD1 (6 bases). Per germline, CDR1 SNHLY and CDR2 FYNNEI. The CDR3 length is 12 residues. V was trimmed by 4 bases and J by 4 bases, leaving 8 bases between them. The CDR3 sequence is CASSGDTYEQYF. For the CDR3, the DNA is TGTGCCAGCAGTGGGGACACTTACGAGCAGTACTTC.

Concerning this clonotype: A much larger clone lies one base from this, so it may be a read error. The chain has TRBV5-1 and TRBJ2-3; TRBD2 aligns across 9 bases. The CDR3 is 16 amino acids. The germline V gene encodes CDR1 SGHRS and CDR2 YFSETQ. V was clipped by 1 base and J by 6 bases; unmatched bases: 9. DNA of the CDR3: TGCGCCAGCAGCTTGTTTTTGGCTAGCGGGAAGGATACGCAGTATTTT. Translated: CASSLFLASGKDTQYF.

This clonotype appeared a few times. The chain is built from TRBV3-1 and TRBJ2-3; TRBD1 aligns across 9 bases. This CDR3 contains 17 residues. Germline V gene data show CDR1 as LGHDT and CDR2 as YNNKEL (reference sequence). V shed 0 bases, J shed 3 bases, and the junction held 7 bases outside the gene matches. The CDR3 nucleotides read TGTGCCAGCAGCCAAGACTCCCGGGACAGGGTGACAGATACGCAGTATTTT. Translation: CASSQDSRDRVTDTQYF.

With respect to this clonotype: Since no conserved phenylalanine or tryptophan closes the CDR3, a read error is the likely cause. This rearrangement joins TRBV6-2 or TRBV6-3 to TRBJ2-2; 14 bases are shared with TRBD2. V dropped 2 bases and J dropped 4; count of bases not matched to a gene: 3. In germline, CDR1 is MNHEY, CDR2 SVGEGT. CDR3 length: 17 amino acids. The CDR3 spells CASSYGLAGGRTGELFL. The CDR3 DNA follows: TGTGCCAGCAGTTACGGACTAGCGGGAGGTCGCACCGGGGAGCTGTTTCTT.

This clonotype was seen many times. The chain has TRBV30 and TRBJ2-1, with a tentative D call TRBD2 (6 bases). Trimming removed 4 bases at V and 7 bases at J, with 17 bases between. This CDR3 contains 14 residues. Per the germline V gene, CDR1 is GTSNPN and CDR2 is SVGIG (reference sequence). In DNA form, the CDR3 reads TGTGCCTGGACCTCGGGAGCCCCGGGGAATGAGCAGTTCTTC. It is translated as CAWTSGAPGNEQFF.

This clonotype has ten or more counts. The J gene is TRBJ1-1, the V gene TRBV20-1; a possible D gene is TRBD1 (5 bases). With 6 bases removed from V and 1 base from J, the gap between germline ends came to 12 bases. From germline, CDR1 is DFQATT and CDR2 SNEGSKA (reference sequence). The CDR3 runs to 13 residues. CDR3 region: CSAGLGRNTEAFF. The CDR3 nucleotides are TGCAGTGCGGGGCTTGGACGGAACACTGAAGCTTTCTTT.

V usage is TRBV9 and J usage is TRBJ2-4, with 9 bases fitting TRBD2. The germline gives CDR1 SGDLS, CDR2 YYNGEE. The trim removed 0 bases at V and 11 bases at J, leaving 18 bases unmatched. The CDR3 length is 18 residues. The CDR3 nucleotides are TGTGCCAGCAGCGTAGATGGGACTAGCTACTATCCAAACAACGTTCAGTACTTC. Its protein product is CASSVDGTSYYPNNVQYF.

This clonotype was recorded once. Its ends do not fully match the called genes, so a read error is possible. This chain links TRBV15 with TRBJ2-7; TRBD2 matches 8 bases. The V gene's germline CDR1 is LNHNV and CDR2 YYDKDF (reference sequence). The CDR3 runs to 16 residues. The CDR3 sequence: CAASRGGGAGEGEQYF. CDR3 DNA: TGTGCCGCCAGCAGAGGGGGGGGAGCGGGGGAGGGCGAGCAGTACTTC.

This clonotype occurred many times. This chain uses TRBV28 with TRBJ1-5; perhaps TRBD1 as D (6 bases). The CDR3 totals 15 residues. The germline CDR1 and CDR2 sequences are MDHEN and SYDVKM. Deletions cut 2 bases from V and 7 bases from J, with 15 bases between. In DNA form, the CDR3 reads TGTGCCAGCAGTTTACTTAGTAACAGGGTCCAGCCCCAGCATTTT. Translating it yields CASSLLSNRVQPQHF. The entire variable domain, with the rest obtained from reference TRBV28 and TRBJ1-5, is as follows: DVKVTQSSRYLVKRTGEKVFLECVQDMDHENMFWYRQDPGLGLRLIYFSYDVKMKEKGDIPEGYSVSREKKERFSLILESASTNQTSMYLCASSLLSNRVQPQHFGDGTRLSIL.

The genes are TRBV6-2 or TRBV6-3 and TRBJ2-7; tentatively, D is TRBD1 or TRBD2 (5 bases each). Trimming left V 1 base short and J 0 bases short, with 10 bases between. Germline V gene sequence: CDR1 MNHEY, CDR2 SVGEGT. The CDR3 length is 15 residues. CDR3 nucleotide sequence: TGTGCCAGCAGTTACTGGGCAGGGAGCTCCTACGAGCAGTACTTC. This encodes CASSYWAGSSYEQYF.

CDR3 sequence reads: CASSLDPRGGYTF. In DNA form, the CDR3 reads TGTGCCAGCAGCCTAGACCCACGGGGTGGCTACACCTTC. The V call is TRBV7-2, the J call TRBJ1-2; no clear D. Trimming left V 5 bases short and J 7 bases short, with 14 bases between. This CDR3 contains 13 residues. Germline loops: CDR1 SGHTA, CDR2 FQGNSA.

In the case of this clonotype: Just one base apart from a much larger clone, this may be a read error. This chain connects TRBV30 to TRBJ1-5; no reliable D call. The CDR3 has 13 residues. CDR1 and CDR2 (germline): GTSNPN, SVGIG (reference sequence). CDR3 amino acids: CALSTDSNQPQHF. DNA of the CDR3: TGTGCCTTGAGTACGGATAGCAATCAGCCCCAGCATTTT.

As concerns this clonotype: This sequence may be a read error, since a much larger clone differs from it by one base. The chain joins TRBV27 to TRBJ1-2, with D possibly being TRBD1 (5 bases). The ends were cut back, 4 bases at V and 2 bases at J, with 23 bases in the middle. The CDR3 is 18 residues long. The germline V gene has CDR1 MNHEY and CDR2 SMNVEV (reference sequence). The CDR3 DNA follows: TGTGCCAGCAGTTCCCTAGGCAGGGCCAAGAGTAGAAACTATGGCTACACCTTC. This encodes CASSSLGRAKSRNYGYTF.

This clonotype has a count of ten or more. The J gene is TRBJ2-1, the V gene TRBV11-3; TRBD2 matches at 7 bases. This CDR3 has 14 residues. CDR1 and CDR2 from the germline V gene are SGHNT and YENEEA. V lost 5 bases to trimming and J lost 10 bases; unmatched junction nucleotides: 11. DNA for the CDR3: TGTGCCAGCAGCCAAAGCGGGGAGGGAGGGGAGCAGTTCTTC. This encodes CASSQSGEGGEQFF.

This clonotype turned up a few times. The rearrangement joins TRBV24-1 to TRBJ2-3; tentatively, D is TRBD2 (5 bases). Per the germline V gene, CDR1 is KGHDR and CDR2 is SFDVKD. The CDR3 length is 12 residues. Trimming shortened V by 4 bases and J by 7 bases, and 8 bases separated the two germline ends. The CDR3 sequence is CATSEDFNTQYF. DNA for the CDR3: TGTGCCACCAGTGAGGACTTTAATACGCAGTATTTT.

CDR3 nucleotide sequence: TGTGCCGACAAGGGAGGGAGAGGCGATGAGCAGTTCTTC. Translated: CADKGGRGDEQFF. The rearrangement joins TRBV2 to TRBJ2-1; 7 nucleotides align to TRBD2. The CDR3 length is 13 residues. Trimming cost V 11 bases and J 8 bases; bases outside gene matches: 12. CDR1 and CDR2 from the germline V gene are SNHLY and FYNNEI.

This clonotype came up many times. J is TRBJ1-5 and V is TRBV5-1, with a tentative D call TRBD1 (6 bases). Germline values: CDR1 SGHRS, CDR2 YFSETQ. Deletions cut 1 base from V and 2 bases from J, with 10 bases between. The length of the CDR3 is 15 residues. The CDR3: CASSLSSGGNQPQHF. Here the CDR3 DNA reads TGCGCCAGCAGCTTGTCTTCAGGGGGCAATCAGCCCCAGCATTTT.

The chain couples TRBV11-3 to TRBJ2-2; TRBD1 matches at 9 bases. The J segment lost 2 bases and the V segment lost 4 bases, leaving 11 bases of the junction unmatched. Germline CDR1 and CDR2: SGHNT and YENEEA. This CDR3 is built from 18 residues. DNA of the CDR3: TGTGCCAGCAGCTCCCGACAGGGGGTCTTCTCCAACACCGGGGAGCTGTTTTTT. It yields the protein CASSSRQGVFSNTGELFF.

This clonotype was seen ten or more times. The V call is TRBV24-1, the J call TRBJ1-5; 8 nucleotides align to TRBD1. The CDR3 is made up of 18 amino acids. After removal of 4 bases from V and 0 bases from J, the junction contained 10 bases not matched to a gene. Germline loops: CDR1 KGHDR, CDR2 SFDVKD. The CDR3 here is CATSEARGRGSSNQPQHF. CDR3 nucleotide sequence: TGTGCCACCAGTGAGGCCAGGGGGCGCGGATCTAGCAATCAGCCCCAGCATTTT.